This T cell receptor beta chain comes out of a study of response to subunit inactivated influenza vaccine. This clonotype has at least ten counts. As yet, its antigen is unknown. TCRdb redid the calling of the RT-PCR reads with MiXCR, one entry per CDR3 protein. The sample lists hundreds of thousands of distinct CDR3 sequences; approximately 14% were seen once. Study-wide findings and caveats: The authors proposed limited new T cell recruitment per seasonal influenza vaccination.

The CDR3 runs 18 residues. After removal of 5 bases from V and 1 base from J, the junction contained 16 bases not matched to a gene. The germline V gene encodes CDR1 SGHDT and CDR2 YYEEEE. This TCR was recovered from a man in his forties or fifties who received an inactivated influenza vaccine. Sequenced here: PBMCs from blood, sampled 11 to 12 days after vaccination. This sequence joins TRBV5-6 and TRBJ2-5, with 8 bases lining up with TRBD1. The CDR3, as DNA: TGTGCCAGCAGACTTACCCAGGAACTTGGACAGGGCCAAGAGACCCAGTACTTC. Protein product: CASRLTQELGQGQETQYF.